This T cell receptor (beta chain) was captured by sequencing in a study of T-cell reconstitution after alpha-beta-depleted transplantation in children. Preparation of the TCRbeta library was carried out with unique molecular identifiers. TCRdb fed the PCR reads into MiXCR, producing one record per CDR3 protein. This table has some 830,000 distinct CDR3 sequences, approximately 15% appearing once. General observations from the study: Fresh T-cell production supplied most of the T-cell counts and diversity seen one year after transplant. The origin of high day-60 TCRbeta diversity in some patients lay in surviving recipient T cells and thymic progenitors. Several hundred expanded graft clones reportedly supplied alpha-beta T cells about two months after transplant.

Germline CDR1 and CDR2: SQVTM and ANQGSEA. The ends lost 3 bases at V and 7 bases at J; junction bases unmatched: 5. This CDR3 has 13 amino acids. With regard to this clonotype: Its antigen is unknown.

The TCR sequence derives from a male patient between 5 and 17 years old who had a stem cell transplant for acute lymphoblastic leukemia, so the T cells may come from the graft donor. Sequenced material: PBMCs, mostly from graft donor cells, taken 360 days after TCRalphabeta/CD19-depleted stem cell transplant. The rearrangement links TRBV29-1 to TRBJ2-1; 8 bases line up with TRBD2. Here the CDR3 DNA reads TGCAGCGTTGACGGGAGGGCCAAGAATGAGCAGTTCTTC. Its protein is CSVDGRAKNEQFF.